This T cell receptor beta chain was found in a study of cytomegalovirus exposure and HLA in healthy donors. Study-wide context: Earlier results showed 117 million unique TCR beta sequences derived from roughly 200 million T cells.

The CDR3 runs to 15 residues. Trimming took 1 base from V and 2 from J; bases not matched to a gene: 3. The germline V gene has CDR1 MNHEY and CDR2 SMNVEV (reference sequence). It was with 60 Vbeta and 13 Jbeta primers that the PCR ran. Libraries were prepared by immunoSEQ multiplex PCR; TCRdb keeps only in-frame clonotypes and omits some of them. This repertoire shows around 100,000 clones, about 71% found once; its top ten account for around 3.5%. As for this clone: Its target is unknown.

Study-level results: About 87% or about 30% of the time was how often most TCR beta V segments were productive, according to an earlier analysis. In a later analysis, V- and J-gene trimming of beta chains associated with a DCLRE1C missense variant, replicated independently.

This sequence joins TRBV27 and TRBJ2-7; TRBD1 matches 9 bases. This clonotype was sampled from a woman aged 45 to 65 in good health and CMV-seronegative. The material sequenced was PBMCs. CDR3 sequence (DNA): TGTGCCAGCAGTTTATTCGGGGACAGGGCCTACGAGCAGTACTTC. This sequence encodes CASSLFGDRAYEQYF.